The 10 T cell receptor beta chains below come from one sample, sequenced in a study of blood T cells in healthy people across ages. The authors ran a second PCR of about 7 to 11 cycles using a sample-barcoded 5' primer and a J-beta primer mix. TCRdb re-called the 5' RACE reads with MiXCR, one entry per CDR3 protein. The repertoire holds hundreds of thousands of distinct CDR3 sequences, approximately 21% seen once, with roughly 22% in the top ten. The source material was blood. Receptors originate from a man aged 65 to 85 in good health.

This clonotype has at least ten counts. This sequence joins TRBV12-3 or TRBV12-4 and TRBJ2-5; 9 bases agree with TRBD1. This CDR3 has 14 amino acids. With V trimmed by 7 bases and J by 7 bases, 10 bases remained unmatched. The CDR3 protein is CASTLGQGKGTQYF. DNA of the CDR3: TGTGCCAGCACACTCGGACAGGGGAAGGGGACCCAGTACTTC.

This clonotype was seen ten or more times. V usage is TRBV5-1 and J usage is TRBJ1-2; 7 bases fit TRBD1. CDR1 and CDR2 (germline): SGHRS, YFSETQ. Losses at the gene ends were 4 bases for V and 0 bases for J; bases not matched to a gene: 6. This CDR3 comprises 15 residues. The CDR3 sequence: CASSPTTGTNYGYTF. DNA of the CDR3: TGCGCCAGCAGCCCAACGACAGGGACTAACTATGGCTACACCTTC.

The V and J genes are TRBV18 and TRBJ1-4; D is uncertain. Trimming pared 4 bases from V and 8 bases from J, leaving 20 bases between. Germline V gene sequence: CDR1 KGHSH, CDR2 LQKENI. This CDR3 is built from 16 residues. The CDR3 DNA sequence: TGTGCCAGCTCACGAAATCCGGCCCCGGGAGGGGAAAAACTGTTTTTT. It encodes CASSRNPAPGGEKLFF.

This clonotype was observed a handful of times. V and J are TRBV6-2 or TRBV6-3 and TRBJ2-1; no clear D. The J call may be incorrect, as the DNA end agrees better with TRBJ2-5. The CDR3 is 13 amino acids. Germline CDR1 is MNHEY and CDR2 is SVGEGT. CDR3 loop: CASSYQTKETQYF. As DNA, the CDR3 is TGTGCCAGCAGTTATCAGACAAAAGAGACCCAGTACTTC.

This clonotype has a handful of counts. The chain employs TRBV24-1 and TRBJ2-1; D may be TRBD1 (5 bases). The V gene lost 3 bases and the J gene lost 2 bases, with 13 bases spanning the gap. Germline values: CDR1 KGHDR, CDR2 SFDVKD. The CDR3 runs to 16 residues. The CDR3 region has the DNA TGTGCCACCAGTGATCCAAAAGGGGATACCTACAATGAGCAGTTCTTC. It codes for CATSDPKGDTYNEQFF.

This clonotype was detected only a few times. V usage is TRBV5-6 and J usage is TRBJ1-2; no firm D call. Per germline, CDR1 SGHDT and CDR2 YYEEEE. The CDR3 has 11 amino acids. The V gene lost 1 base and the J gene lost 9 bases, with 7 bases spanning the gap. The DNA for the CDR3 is TGTGCCAGCAGCTTGTTACAAAGCTACACCTTC. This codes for CASSLLQSYTF.

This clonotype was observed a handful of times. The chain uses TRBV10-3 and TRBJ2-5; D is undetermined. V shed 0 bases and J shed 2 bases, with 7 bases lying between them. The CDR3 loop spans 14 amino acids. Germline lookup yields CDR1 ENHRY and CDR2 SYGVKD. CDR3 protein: CAISESKIQETQYF. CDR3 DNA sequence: TGTGCCATCAGTGAGTCGAAAATTCAAGAGACCCAGTACTTC.

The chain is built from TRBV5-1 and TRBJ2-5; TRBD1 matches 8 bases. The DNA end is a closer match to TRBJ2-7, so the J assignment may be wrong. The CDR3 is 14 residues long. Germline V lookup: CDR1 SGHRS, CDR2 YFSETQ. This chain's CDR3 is CASSIQGASYEQYF. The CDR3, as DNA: TGCGCCAGCAGTATTCAGGGGGCGTCCTACGAGCAGTACTTC.

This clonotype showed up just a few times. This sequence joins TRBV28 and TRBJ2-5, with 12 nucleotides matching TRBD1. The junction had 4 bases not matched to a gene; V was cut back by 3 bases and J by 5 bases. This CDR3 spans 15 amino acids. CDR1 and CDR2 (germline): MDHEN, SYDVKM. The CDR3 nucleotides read TGTGCCAGCAGTTTCGGGACAGGGGGCGCGGAGACCCAGTACTTC. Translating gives CASSFGTGGAETQYF. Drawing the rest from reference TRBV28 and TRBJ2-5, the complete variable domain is DVKVTQSSRYLVKRTGEKVFLECVQDMDHENMFWYRQDPGLGLRLIYFSYDVKMKEKGDIPEGYSVSREKKERFSLILESASTNQTSMYLCASSFGTGGAETQYFGPGTRLLVL.

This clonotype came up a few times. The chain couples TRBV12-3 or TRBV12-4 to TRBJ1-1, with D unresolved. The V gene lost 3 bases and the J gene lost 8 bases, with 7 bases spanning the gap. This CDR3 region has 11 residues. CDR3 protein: CASSFLGEAFF. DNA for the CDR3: TGTGCCAGCAGTTTTTTGGGGGAAGCTTTCTTT.